The rows below give T cell receptor beta chains drawn from one sample of a study of cytomegalovirus exposure and HLA in healthy donors. Produced via immunoSEQ multiplex PCR; TCRdb's table is partial and in-frame only. The sample records about 180,000 clones, around 84% being singletons. The specimen sequenced was PBMCs. The receptors shown here come from a girl aged 2 to 10 in good health and CMV-seropositive. Both conserved end residues are part of each CDR3. A D gene is named only where the DNA matches it firmly. Rows may omit the clone size; those that give it use once, few, many or a size class.

d_call	v_call	j_call	clone_size	cdr3_nt	cdr3_aa
TRBD2	TRBV7-9	TRBJ2-1	.	TGTGCCAGCAGCTTGGGACTAGCCGCTCGGGATGAGCAGTTCTTC	CASSLGLAARDEQFF
TRBD1	TRBV5-1	TRBJ1-1	few	TGCGCCAGCAGCTCCGGGACAGGGGCCACTGAAGCTTTCTTT	CASSSGTGATEAFF
TRBD2	TRBV7-3	TRBJ2-1	.	TGTGCCAGCAGCCCCCTGCTGGGACTAGGTCAGTCCCATGAGCAGTTCTTC	CASSPLLGLGQSHEQFF
TRBD1	TRBV10-3	TRBJ1-4	.	TGTGCCATCAGCCCGGGACAGGGTGGTGAAAAACTGTTTTTT	CAISPGQGGEKLFF
TRBD2	TRBV7-3	TRBJ2-5	.	TGTGCCAGCAGCCCCGGGGGGGGAGCAGTAGAGACCCAGTACTTC	CASSPGGGAVETQYF
TRBD1	TRBV7-9	TRBJ1-2	.	TGTGCCAGCAGCTTTTGGGACAGGGATGGCTACACCTTC	CASSFWDRDGYTF
.	TRBV5-1	TRBJ1-2	many	TGCGCCAGCAGTCCAACACCGCTAGGGGGATCTAACTATGGCTACACCTTC	CASSPTPLGGSNYGYTF
TRBD2	TRBV9	TRBJ2-4	.	TGTGCCAGCAGCGGATTATTAGCGGGCGGGCAGTACTTC	CASSGLLAGGQYF
TRBD2	TRBV5-1	TRBJ2-7	.	TGCGCCAGCAGCATTTTAGCGGGAGGGCCTTTCGAGCAGTACTTC	CASSILAGGPFEQYF
.	TRBV25-1	TRBJ1-5	.	TGTGCCAGCCGTCAGGGCCCCGCACAGCCCCAGCATTTT	CASRQGPAQPQHF
.	TRBV29-1	TRBJ2-7	.	TGCAGCGTTAAGACAGGCTCCTACGAGCAGTACTTC	CSVKTGSYEQYF
TRBD1	TRBV5-4	TRBJ2-3	.	TGTGCCAGCAGCTCCTCGGGACAGGGCACAGATACGCAGTATTTT	CASSSSGQGTDTQYF
TRBD1	TRBV10-3	TRBJ1-5	.	TGTGCCATCAGTGAGTCGATGTCTTTCGTGGGACAGGGTGTCCAGCCCCAGCATTTT	CAISESMSFVGQGVQPQHF
.	TRBV6-1	TRBJ2-5	.	TGTGCCAGCAGCGGGGGGCAGAGGGGAGAGACCCAGTACTTC	CASSGGQRGETQYF
TRBD1	TRBV7-2	TRBJ1-2	.	TGTGCCAGCAGCTTCGGACAGGGGGTTGTGGGCTACACCTTC	CASSFGQGVVGYTF
.	TRBV9	TRBJ2-2	.	TGTGCCAGCAGCCTCCATCGGGTCACCGGGGAGCTGTTTTTT	CASSLHRVTGELFF
TRBD1	TRBV5-6	TRBJ1-1	.	TGTGCCAGCAGCTTAGATCCGGGACAGGGTATGAACACTGAAGCTTTCTTT	CASSLDPGQGMNTEAFF
.	TRBV7-8	TRBJ1-1	.	TGTGCCAGCAGCTTAGAGCAGGGTGTTAAAGCTTTCTTT	CASSLEQGVKAFF
.	TRBV27	TRBJ2-5	.	TGTGCCAGCAGTCCCGCGACACGGAAAGAGACCCAGTACTTC	CASSPATRKETQYF
.	TRBV27	TRBJ1-5	once	TGTGCCAGCAGTTTAAACGGTTTCTATCAGCCCCAGCATTTT	CASSLNGFYQPQHF
TRBD1	TRBV6-1	TRBJ1-1	.	TGTGCCAGCAGTGGATACAGGGGGTACACTGAAGCTTTCTTT	CASSGYRGYTEAFF
TRBD2	TRBV19	TRBJ2-3	.	TGTGCCAGTAGTGGACTAGCGGGACCAGATACGCAGTATTTT	CASSGLAGPDTQYF
.	TRBV20-1	TRBJ2-3	.	TGCAGCTATGAGGGCTCGGATACGCAGTATTTT	CSYEGSDTQYF
TRBD2	TRBV28	TRBJ2-7	.	TGTGCCAGCAGTTCCGGGACTAGCGGGAGATTAGAGCAGTACTTC	CASSSGTSGRLEQYF
TRBD2	TRBV7-7	TRBJ2-3	.	TGTGCTAGCAGCCTCGGGACTAGCGGCACAGATACGCAGTATTTT	CASSLGTSGTDTQYF
.	TRBV2	TRBJ1-1	.	TGTGCCAGCAGTGTAACAGCGAACACTGAAGCTTTCTTT	CASSVTANTEAFF
.	TRBV5-6	TRBJ2-5	.	TGTGCCAGCAGCATCGTAGCGAGGTTTTTGGAGACCCAGTACTTC	CASSIVARFLETQYF
.	TRBV27	TRBJ2-6	.	TGTGCCAGCAGTTTCAGAGGGTCATCCCGAGGGGCCAACGTCCTGACTTTC	CASSFRGSSRGANVLTF
.	TRBV7-8	TRBJ1-2	.	TGTGCCAGCAGCTTATTCAACTTTGGAGTGGGTCGCACCTTC	CASSLFNFGVGRTF
.	TRBV15	TRBJ1-1	.	TGTGCCACCAGCAGAGGGGGAGCGGCAGGTAGCACTGAAGCTTTCTTT	CATSRGGAAGSTEAFF
TRBD2	TRBV5-4	TRBJ2-3	few	TGTGCCAGCAGCCACCCGACTAGCGGGGGAGTCCCAGATACGCAGTATTTT	CASSHPTSGGVPDTQYF